This paragraph covers one T cell receptor (beta chain) sequence. The data were obtained in a study of CD8 T cells in Susac syndrome. When the RNA was reverse transcribed, random hexamers were used with an input of 0.5 to 1 ug. TCR beta CDR3 was amplified by immunoSEQ covering 54 Vbeta and 13 Jbeta. MiXCR, applied by TCRdb to the immunoSEQ multiplex PCR reads, yields one record per CDR3 protein. The sample yields around 100,000 distinct CDR3 sequences, 95% seen once. The germline CDR1 and CDR2 sequences are SEHNR and FQNEAQ (reference sequence). The ends were cut back, 1 base at V and 3 bases at J, with 8 bases in the middle. This CDR3 has 14 amino acids.

Source material: CD8+ T cells from PBMCs. The clonotype was recovered from a human donor with Susac syndrome. The chain employs TRBV7-9 and TRBJ2-3; tentative D call: TRBD1 (6 bases). DNA for the CDR3: TGTGCCAGCAGCTTAGAGGGACAAACAGATACGCAGTATTTT. Translating gives CASSLEGQTDTQYF.